This T cell receptor (beta chain) appears in the sequencing data of a study of PD-1 blockade in mismatch repair-deficient tumors. This sample's time point: roughly ten-day in vitro stimulation with candidate mutation-associated neoantigen peptide 1. An identically run culture lacking peptide was the fold-change baseline. Measured with immunoSEQ multiplex PCR; TCRdb has only the in-frame clones, and not every one. This table holds some 9,700 clones, about 88% found once. V lost 0 bases and J lost 1, with 7 bases in between. Germline CDR1 is SGHNT and CDR2 is YYREEE (reference sequence). CDR3 length: 14 residues. A remark on this clone: Antigen specificity is unknown.

The rearrangement joins TRBV5-4 to TRBJ2-5; D gene unclear. The TCR sequence derives from an adult with mismatch repair-deficient cancer. The specimen was cells cultured in vitro, collected from a patient treated with pembrolizumab. Written as DNA, the CDR3 is TGTGCCAGCAGCTTGGAGGGATTCCAAGAGACCCAGTACTTC. This sequence encodes CASSLEGFQETQYF.